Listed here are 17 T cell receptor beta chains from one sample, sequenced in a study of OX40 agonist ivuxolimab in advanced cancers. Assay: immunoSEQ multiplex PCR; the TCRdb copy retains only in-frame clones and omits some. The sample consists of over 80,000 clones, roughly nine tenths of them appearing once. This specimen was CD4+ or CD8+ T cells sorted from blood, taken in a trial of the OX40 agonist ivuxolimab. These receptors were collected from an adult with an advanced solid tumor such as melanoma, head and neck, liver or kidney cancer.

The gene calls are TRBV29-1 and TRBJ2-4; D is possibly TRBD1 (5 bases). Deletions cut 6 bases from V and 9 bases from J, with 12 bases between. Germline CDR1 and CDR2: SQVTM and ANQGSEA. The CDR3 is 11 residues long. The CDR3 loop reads CSVRGKAIQYF. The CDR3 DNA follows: TGCAGCGTAAGGGGAAAGGCCATTCAGTACTTC.

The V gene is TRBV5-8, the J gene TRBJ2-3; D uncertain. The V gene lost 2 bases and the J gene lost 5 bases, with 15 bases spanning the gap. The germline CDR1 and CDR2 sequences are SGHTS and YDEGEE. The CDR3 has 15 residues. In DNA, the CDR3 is TGTGCCAGCAGCTTTAGCACCCCTTTGGGAGATACGCAGTATTTT. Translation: CASSFSTPLGDTQYF.

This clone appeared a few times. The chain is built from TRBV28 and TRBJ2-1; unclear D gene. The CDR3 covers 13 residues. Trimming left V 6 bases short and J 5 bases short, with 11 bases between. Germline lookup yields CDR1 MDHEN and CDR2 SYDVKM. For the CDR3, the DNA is TGTGCCAGCAGAGTAGACTCACACAATGAGCAGTTCTTC. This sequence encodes CASRVDSHNEQFF.

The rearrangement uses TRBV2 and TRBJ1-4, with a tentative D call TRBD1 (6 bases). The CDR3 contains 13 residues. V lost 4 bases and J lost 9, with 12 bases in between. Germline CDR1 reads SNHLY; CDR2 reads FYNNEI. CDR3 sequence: CASSAMGGQKLFF. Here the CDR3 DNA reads TGTGCCAGCAGTGCTATGGGGGGCCAAAAACTGTTTTTT.

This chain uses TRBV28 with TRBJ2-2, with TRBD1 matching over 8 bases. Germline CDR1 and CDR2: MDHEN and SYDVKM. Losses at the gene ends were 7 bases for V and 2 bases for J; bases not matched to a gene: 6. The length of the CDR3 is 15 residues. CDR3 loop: CASTGGPANTGELFF. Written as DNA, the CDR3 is TGTGCCAGCACAGGGGGCCCGGCAAACACCGGGGAGCTGTTTTTT.

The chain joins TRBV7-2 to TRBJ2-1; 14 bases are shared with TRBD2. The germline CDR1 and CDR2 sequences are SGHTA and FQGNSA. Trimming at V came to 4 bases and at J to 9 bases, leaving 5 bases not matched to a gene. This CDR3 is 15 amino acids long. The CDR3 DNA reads TGTGCCAGCAGCTCGGGACTAGCGGGAGTGGGTGAGCAGTTCTTC. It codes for CASSSGLAGVGEQFF.

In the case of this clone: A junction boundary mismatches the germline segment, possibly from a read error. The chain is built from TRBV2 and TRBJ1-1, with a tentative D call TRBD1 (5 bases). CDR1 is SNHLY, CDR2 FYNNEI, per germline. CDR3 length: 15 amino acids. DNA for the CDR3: TGTGCCAGCAGCGAAGAGGGGCCCATGAACACTGAAGCTTTCTTT. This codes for CASSEEGPMNTEAFF.

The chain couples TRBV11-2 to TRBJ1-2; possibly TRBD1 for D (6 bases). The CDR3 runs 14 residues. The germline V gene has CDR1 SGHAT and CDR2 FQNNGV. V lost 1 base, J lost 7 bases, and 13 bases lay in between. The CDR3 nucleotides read TGTGCCAGCAGCTTAGCTTCGGGGGGCACTGGCTACACCTTC. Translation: CASSLASGGTGYTF.

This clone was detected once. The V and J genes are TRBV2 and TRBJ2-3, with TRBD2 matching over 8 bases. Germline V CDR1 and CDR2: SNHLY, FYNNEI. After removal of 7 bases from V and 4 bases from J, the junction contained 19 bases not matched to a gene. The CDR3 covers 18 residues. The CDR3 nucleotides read TGTGCCAGCATCAGCGGGGGCCTCGGAGGGCGGTGGGCAGATACGCAGTATTTT. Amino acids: CASISGGLGGRWADTQYF.

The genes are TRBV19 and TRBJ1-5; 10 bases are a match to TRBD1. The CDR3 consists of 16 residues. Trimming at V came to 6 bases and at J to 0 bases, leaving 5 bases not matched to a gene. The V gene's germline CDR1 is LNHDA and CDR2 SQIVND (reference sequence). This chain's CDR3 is CASRMDRGISNQPQHF. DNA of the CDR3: TGTGCCAGTAGGATGGACAGGGGGATTAGCAATCAGCCCCAGCATTTT.

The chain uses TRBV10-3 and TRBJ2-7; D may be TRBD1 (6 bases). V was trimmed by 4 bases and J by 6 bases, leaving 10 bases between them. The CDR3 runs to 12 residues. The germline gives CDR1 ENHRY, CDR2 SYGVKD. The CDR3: CAISAQGLEQYV. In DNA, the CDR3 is TGTGCCATCAGTGCACAGGGCCTCGAGCAGTACGTC.

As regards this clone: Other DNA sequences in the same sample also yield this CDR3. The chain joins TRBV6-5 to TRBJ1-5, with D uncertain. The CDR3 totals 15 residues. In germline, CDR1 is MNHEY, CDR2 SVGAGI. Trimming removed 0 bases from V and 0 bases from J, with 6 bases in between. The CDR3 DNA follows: TGTGCCAGCAGTTACTCTGGCGGTAGCAATCAGCCCCAGCATTTT. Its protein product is CASSYSGGSNQPQHF.

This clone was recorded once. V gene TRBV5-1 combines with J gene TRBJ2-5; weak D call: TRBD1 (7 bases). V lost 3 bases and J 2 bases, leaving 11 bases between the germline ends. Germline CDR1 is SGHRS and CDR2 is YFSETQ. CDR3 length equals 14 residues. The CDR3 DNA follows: TGCGCCAGCAGCTATCAGGGGGGTCAAGAGACCCAGTACTTC. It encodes CASSYQGGQETQYF.

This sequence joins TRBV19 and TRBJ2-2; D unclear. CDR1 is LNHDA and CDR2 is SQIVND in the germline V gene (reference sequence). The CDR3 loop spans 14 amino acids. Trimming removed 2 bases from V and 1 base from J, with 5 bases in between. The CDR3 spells CASSISVNTGELFF. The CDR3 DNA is TGTGCCAGTAGTATATCAGTGAACACCGGGGAGCTGTTTTTT.

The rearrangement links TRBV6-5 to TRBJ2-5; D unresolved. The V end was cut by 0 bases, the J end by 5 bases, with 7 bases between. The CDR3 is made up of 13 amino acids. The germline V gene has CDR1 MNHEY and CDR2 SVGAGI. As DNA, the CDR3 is TGTGCCAGCAGTTACTCGAAAGTGGAGACCCAGTACTTC. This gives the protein CASSYSKVETQYF.

The CDR3 region has the DNA TGTGCCAGCAGTTACTCAATCCAGGGAACTTCACCCCTCCACTTT. This sequence encodes CASSYSIQGTSPLHF. The chain uses TRBV6-5 and TRBJ1-6, with a weak D call TRBD1 (5 bases). The CDR3 is made up of 15 amino acids. Per germline, CDR1 MNHEY and CDR2 SVGAGI. Trimming stripped 0 bases from V and 9 bases from J, with 12 bases between.

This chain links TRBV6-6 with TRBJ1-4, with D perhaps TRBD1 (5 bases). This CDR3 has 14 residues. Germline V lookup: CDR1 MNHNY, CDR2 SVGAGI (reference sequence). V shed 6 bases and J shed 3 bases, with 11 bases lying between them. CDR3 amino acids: CASRGRDSNEKLFF. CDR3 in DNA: TGTGCCAGCAGGGGCCGGGACTCTAATGAAAAACTGTTTTTT.